Listed below are T cell receptor beta chains from one sample, sequenced in a study of T cell responses to AZD1222 COVID-19 vaccine. Libraries were prepared by immunoSEQ multiplex PCR; TCRdb keeps only in-frame clonotypes and omits some of them. The data show more than 250,000 clones, 80% to 95% seen once. Sequenced here: peripheral blood, sampled on day 0 of AZD1222 vaccination. The source is an adult in good health. Both conserved end residues are part of each CDR3. D genes are given only for firm matches. Size values are once, few and many counts, or a class for expanded clones, and some rows have none.

TRBJ2-3 | TRBV10-3 | . | once | CAISESVSGASTDTQYF | TGTGCCATCAGTGAGTCAGTAAGTGGGGCCAGCACAGATACGCAGTATTTT
TRBJ2-7 | TRBV4-1 | . | . | CASSPLDRSDYEQYF | TGCGCCAGCAGCCCCCTTGACAGGTCGGACTACGAGCAGTACTTC
TRBJ1-5 | TRBV12-3/TRBV12-4 | . | . | CASSLEGGQPQHF | TGTGCCAGCAGTTTAGAGGGGGGTCAGCCCCAGCATTTT
TRBJ1-1 | TRBV28 | . | . | CASSRMPGWRNTEAFF | TGTGCCAGCAGTCGGATGCCGGGGTGGAGAAACACTGAAGCTTTCTTT
TRBJ2-7 | TRBV11-2 | . | . | CASSFGDSYEQYF | TGTGCCAGCAGCTTTGGGGACTCCTACGAGCAGTACTTC
TRBJ2-7 | TRBV7-6 | . | . | CASSSGSSYEQYF | TGTGCCAGCAGCTCGGGAAGCTCCTACGAGCAGTACTTC
TRBJ1-6 | TRBV9 | . | . | CASGEGDNSPLHF | TGTGCCAGCGGAGAGGGAGATAATTCACCCCTCCACTTT
TRBJ2-1 | TRBV19 | TRBD1 | . | CASSGGTGGTPNEQFF | TGTGCCAGTAGTGGGGGGACAGGGGGCACCCCCAATGAGCAGTTCTTC
TRBJ1-3 | TRBV6-5 | TRBD1 | . | CASSQRQGRGNTIYF | TGTGCCAGCAGCCAACGACAGGGGAGAGGAAACACCATATATTTT
TRBJ2-3 | TRBV5-1 | . | . | CASAQNMGEDTQYF | TGCGCCAGCGCACAGAATATGGGTGAGGATACGCAGTATTTT
TRBJ1-1 | TRBV4-1 | . | . | CASSPLPGRNTEAFF | TGCGCCAGCAGCCCTCTTCCAGGGAGGAACACTGAAGCTTTCTTT
TRBJ2-7 | TRBV11-2 | . | . | CASSLGLGYEQYF | TGTGCCAGCAGCCTGGGGTTAGGCTACGAGCAGTACTTC
TRBJ1-1 | TRBV6-5 | . | . | CASSYTYKTEAFF | TGTGCCAGCAGTTACACCTATAAAACTGAAGCTTTCTTT
TRBJ2-2 | TRBV5-6 | . | . | CASSLVVGGELFF | TGTGCCAGCAGCTTGGTAGTGGGCGGGGAGCTGTTTTTT
TRBJ1-1 | TRBV28 | . | . | CASSSTEAFF | TGTGCCAGCAGTTCAACTGAAGCTTTCTTT
TRBJ1-2 | TRBV28 | . | . | CASSLDSLNYGYTF | TGTGCCAGCAGTTTAGACAGCCTGAACTATGGCTACACCTTC
TRBJ1-4 | TRBV19 | . | . | CASSLRGETNEKLFF | TGTGCCAGTAGTCTCCGGGGAGAAACTAATGAAAAACTGTTTTTT
TRBJ2-5 | TRBV12-3/TRBV12-4 | . | . | CASTEGVQETQYF | TGTGCCAGCACCGAGGGGGTGCAAGAGACCCAGTACTTC